This T cell receptor beta chain originates from a study of cytotoxic CD8 clonotypes in ibrutinib-treated CLL (dated by TCRdb to the early 2020s). Regarding the complete study: The cohort included some 14 treatment-naive and about a dozen relapsed/refractory patients; around 18 were IGHV unmutated. Cryopreserved peripheral blood mononuclear cells were obtained prior to treatment, at the time of response, and at either disease progression or sustained remission. On average, each sample yielded around 250,000 productive templates and about 95,000 productive rearrangements. Every remission and progressive disease sample was obtained while ibrutinib was still being received by the patients. Partial responses were observed in around 25 patients and complete responses in 2; after a median follow-up of 68 months, remission was maintained in 15 or so patients and progression was observed in 12. Samples at response were collected after a median of about twelve months of treatment, with a range of about 6 to 36 months. Of the approximately 90 participants in the trial, about two dozen had longitudinal samples available.

The CDR3 numbers 13 residues from cysteine through phenylalanine. Only the CDR3 part of the read is kept: 39 bases, read in frame from the first base. The V end loses 3 bases and the J end loses 6 bases, and a stretch of 11 bases separates them. Sequences GTSNPN (CDR1) and SVGIG (CDR2) are obtained from the germline V gene (reference sequence). As regards this clone: Its antigen remains unidentified. Per-nucleotide qualities are absent, and no much larger clonotype sits a single base away.

The time point label here, explained by the study, means: around 2 years on ibrutinib. For TCR beta library preparation, roughly 2.1 micrograms of genomic DNA was extracted from cryopreserved PBMCs. High-throughput TCR beta sequencing was performed on longitudinal blood samples from CLL patients receiving ibrutinib monotherapy. The patients took part in an open-label, single-center phase 2 trial of ibrutinib monotherapy. Overall study results and their limits: Baseline clonality was found to be higher than that of age-matched healthy donors and was strongly correlated with circulating CD8+ T-cell counts. Lymph node repertoires were not examined, and the timing of sampling was not matched between patients in sustained remission and those whose disease progressed. An increase in clonality was observed at ibrutinib response, with clonality remaining stable during sustained remission and falling back toward baseline at progression. Public clonotypes were rare and either shrank or stayed stable during treatment, and the rise in clonality at ibrutinib response reflected expansion of private clonotypes.

Each clonotype received, on average, approximately 9.9x coverage in deep resolution sequencing performed on a MiSeq, where the target depth lay between 1 in 1 million and 1 in 200,000 T cells. TCR beta libraries were generated with the immunoSEQ hsTCRB Kit. Under the source paper's analysis protocol: ImmunoSEQ Data Assistant and ImmunoSEQ Analyzer were used for data analysis, and V, D and J genes were assigned according to IMGT definitions. Clonality, with values ranging from 0 to 1, was calculated as one minus the normalized Shannon entropy of productive rearrangement frequencies. Only overrepresented clonotypes making up at least 0.05% of the repertoire of each patient were included in the public clonotype analysis. Some 13 age-matched healthy donor repertoires from immuneACCESS served as clonality controls. TCRdb holds this immuneACCESS table with in-frame rearrangements only. Some clones are missing; in checked studies, unresolved V genes explain under half, and the rest has no known cause. For V, J and clone size, that table is used; D and trimming come from the DNA. For this sample the table gives 75,000 to 80,000 clones, of which 75% to 90% were detected only once. The ten largest clones represent roughly 40% of the sample.

The sample in question was PBMCs, obtained after 24 months of ibrutinib treatment. This sequence uses TRBV30 and TRBJ2-2, with no confident D gene call. This clonotype originated in a human donor with chronic lymphocytic leukemia. The DNA reads TGTGCCTGGAGATTAGGGTTTTCCGGGGAGCTGTTTTTT. It translates as CAWRLGFSGELFF.